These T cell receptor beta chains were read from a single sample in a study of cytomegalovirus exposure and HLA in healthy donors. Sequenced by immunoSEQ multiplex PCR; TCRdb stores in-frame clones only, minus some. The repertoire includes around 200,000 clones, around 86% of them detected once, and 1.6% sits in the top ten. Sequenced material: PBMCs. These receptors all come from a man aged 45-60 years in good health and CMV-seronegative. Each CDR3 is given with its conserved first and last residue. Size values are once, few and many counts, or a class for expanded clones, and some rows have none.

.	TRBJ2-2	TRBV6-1	CASSVMAAGELFF
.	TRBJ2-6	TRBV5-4	CASSYNRGSGANVLTF
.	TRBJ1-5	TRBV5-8	CASSLRGYRTPNQPQHF
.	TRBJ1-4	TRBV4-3	CASSQALGGYEKLFF
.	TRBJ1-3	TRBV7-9	CASSRTGRNTIYF
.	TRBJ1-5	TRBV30	CAWSTQGAQPQHF
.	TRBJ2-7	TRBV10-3	CAISAQAGQGAHEQYF
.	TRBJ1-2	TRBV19	CASSGTRGGNYGYTF
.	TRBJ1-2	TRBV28	CASSDPGLPYGYTF
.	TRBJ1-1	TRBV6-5	CAATGNTEAFF
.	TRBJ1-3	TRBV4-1	CASSDLAGGSGNTIYF
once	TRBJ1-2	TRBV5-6	CASSSGQGRNYGYTF
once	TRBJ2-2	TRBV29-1	CSTQGGSTGELFF
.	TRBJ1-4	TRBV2	CASSKLSWDRGLSATNEKLFF
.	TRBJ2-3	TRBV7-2	CASSLYRDGSTDTQYF
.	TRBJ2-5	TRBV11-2	CASSLLARQETQYF
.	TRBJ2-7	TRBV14	CASSRGLAGVREQYF
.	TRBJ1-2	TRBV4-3	CASSQGGRAEGYTF
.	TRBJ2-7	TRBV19	CASSRLDRVHF
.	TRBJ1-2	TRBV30	CACDRGYGYTF
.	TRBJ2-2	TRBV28	CASSPPRVTGELFF
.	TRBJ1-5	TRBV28	CASTTITPRNQPQHF
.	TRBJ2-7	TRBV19	CASSPGQGTYEQYF
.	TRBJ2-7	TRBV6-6	CASNSRDRGSYEQYF
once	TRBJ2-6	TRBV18	CASSPTPSGANVLTF
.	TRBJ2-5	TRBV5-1	CASSSLTTGGVQETQYF
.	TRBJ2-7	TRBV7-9	CSSSLTGYEQYF
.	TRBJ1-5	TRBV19	CASTPTGSNQPQHF
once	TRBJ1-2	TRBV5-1	CASSAQGKGDGYTF
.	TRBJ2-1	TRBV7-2	CASSLDSSGGGNEQFF
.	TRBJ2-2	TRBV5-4	CASHPSPGGYTGELFF
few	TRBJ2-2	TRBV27	CASSLREANTGELFF
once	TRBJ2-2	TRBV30	CAWTRTKWGTGELFF
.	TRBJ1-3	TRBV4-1	CASSQPEGGNTIYF
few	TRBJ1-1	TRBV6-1	CASSFMNTEAFF
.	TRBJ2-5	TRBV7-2	CASSRQGGGNQETQYF
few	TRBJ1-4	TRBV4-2	CASSTGTGRTNEKLFF
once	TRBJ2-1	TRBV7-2	CASSLGGSSGGHEQFF
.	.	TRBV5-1	CASSLTGGSSYEQYF
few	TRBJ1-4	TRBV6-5	CASSYSTGMQEKLFF
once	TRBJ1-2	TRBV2	CASSEGPGYGYTF
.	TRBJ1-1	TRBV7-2	CASSPALRYTEAFF
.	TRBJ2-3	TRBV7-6	CASSSGLAGSTTDTQYF
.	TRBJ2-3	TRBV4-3	CASSQGRSTDTQYF
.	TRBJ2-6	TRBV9	CASSVEGGKGANVLTF
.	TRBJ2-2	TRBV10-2	CASRRDSINTGELFF
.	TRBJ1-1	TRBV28	CASSSAQSERTEAFF
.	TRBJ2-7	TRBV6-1	CASSNPGQYEQYF
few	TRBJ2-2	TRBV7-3	CASSASGELFF
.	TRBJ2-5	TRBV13	CASSLEGAVVAGLTQETQYF